A single T cell receptor beta chain is shown here with its context. The antigen is undetermined. The data were taken from a study of OX40 agonist ivuxolimab in advanced cancers. Turning to the study itself: The dose-escalation cohort was just under 85% male, with a mean age of about 56 years, ranging about 23 to 79. Study results and caveats: Partial responders receiving 0.1-3.0 mg/kg showed among the lowest clonal expansion. In CD8+ T cells, expanded clones were on average more numerous than in CD4+.

Deletions cut 0 bases from V and 10 bases from J, with 10 bases between. Per germline, CDR1 LGHNA and CDR2 YSLEER. This CDR3 is 14 amino acids long. TCRdb keeps only in-frame clones here, not all; method: immunoSEQ multiplex PCR. The table has 30,000 to 45,000 clones, about 81% seen once. The chain carries TRBV4-3 and TRBJ1-6; no firm D call. This TCR was sampled from an adult with an advanced solid tumor such as melanoma, head and neck, liver or kidney cancer. The sample was CD4+ or CD8+ T cells sorted from blood, taken in a trial of the OX40 agonist ivuxolimab. CDR3 coding DNA: TGCGCCAGCAGCCAAGAGATCCGGGAATCACCCCTCCACTTT. This gives the protein CASSQEIRESPLHF.